This T cell receptor beta chain was observed in a study of Ad26.COV2.S vaccination and SARS-CoV-2 variants. Study-wide points: The TCR breadth and depth analyses may have understated or missed part of the total T cell responses.

On this clone itself: Its target is unknown.

This table comes from immunoSEQ multiplex PCR, and its TCRdb copy is limited to in-frame clones, with some not included. The profile shows roughly 100,000 clones, around three quarters of them singletons. The germline V gene has CDR1 WNHNN and CDR2 SYGVQD (reference sequence). The CDR3 loop spans 15 amino acids. Trimming removed 0 bases from V and 4 bases from J, with 12 bases in between. Specimen: peripheral blood, collected after recovery from COVID-19. The chain uses TRBV10-1 and TRBJ2-5; unclear D gene. The origin of this receptor is a human donor who had recovered from COVID-19. In DNA form, the CDR3 reads TGCGCCAGCAGTGAGTCGCAGATTTTGGGAGAGACCCAGTACTTC. Encoded protein: CASSESQILGETQYF.